These 3 T cell receptor beta chains were all obtained from the same sample, sequenced in a study of blood T cell repertoires in COVID-19. Clones were read by immunoSEQ multiplex PCR, and TCRdb kept only the in-frame ones, dropping some. The sample shows roughly 100,000 clones, around 92% of them seen only once. Material: peripheral blood. The receptor set was obtained from a man aged 50 to 60 with active COVID-19.

CDR3 residues: CASSGTAYEQYF. The CDR3 DNA reads as TGTGCCAGCAGTGGAACAGCCTACGAGCAGTACTTC. The chain employs TRBV2 and TRBJ2-7; D gene ambiguous. Germline V gene lookup returns CDR1 SNHLY and CDR2 FYNNEI. V lost 4 bases, J lost 2 bases, and 6 bases lay in between. The CDR3 contains 12 residues. The whole variable domain, remainder taken from reference TRBV2 and TRBJ2-7, is EPEVTQTPSHQVTQMGQEVILRCVPISNHLYFYWYRQILGQKVEFLVSFYNNEISEKSEIFDDQFSVERPDGSNFTLKIRSTKLEDSAMYFCASSGTAYEQYFGPGTRLTVT.

J is TRBJ1-5 and V is TRBV19, with a tentative D call TRBD1 (6 bases). This CDR3 contains 18 residues. The V end lost 5 bases, the J end lost 3 bases, and 23 bases lay between the germline ends. In germline, CDR1 is LNHDA, CDR2 SQIVND (reference sequence). The CDR3 here is CASSRTGGTPTVNQPQHF. DNA for the CDR3: TGTGCCAGTAGTCGAACCGGGGGGACACCGACCGTCAATCAGCCCCAGCATTTT.

This chain connects TRBV5-1 to TRBJ2-1; 11 bases align to TRBD2. This CDR3 contains 18 residues. The germline gives CDR1 SGHRS, CDR2 YFSETQ. After removal of 6 bases from V and 5 bases from J, the junction contained 16 bases not matched to a gene. CDR3 coding DNA: TGCGCCAGCATCCAGGGGGCTAGCGGACTAGCGGGTAACAATGAGCAGTTCTTC. As protein: CASIQGASGLAGNNEQFF.